These 24 T cell receptor beta chains were all obtained from the same sample, sequenced in a study of blood T cell repertoires in COVID-19. Only in-frame clones appear in the TCRdb table, and some are missing; sequencing was by immunoSEQ multiplex PCR. The sample holds fewer than 65,000 clones, about 89% seen once. The sequenced sample consisted of peripheral blood. The origin of the receptors is a man aged 55 to 70 with acute or convalescent COVID-19.

The chain has TRBV11-2 and TRBJ2-1; D unresolved. V was clipped by 0 bases and J by 0 bases, with 9 bases between them. Germline CDR1 is SGHAT and CDR2 is FQNNGV. This CDR3 is 16 amino acids long. The CDR3 nucleotides read TGTGCCAGCAGCTTAGATTTGCAGGCCTCCTACAATGAGCAGTTCTTC. Its translation: CASSLDLQASYNEQFF.

Only one count was recorded for this clone. The chain combines TRBV27 with TRBJ1-1; 7 nucleotides line up with TRBD1. This CDR3 comprises 15 residues. Germline V gene data show CDR1 as MNHEY and CDR2 as SMNVEV (reference sequence). With 6 bases clipped from V and 7 bases from J, the junction kept 14 bases outside the gene matches. The CDR3 DNA sequence: TGTGCCAGCAGATCTTACGGACAGGCCCAGGGTGAAGCTTTCTTT. Amino acids: CASRSYGQAQGEAFF.

The gene calls are TRBV6-5 and TRBJ1-5; D perhaps matches TRBD1 (5 bases). From germline, CDR1 is MNHEY and CDR2 SVGAGI. CDR3 length equals 15 residues. Trimming removed 2 bases at V and 1 base at J, with 9 bases between. CDR3 protein: CASSYRGLSNQPQHF. The CDR3 DNA reads TGTGCCAGCAGTTACAGGGGATTGAGCAATCAGCCCCAGCATTTT.

The CDR3 is CASSLDTGYLDTQYF. The CDR3 DNA follows: TGCGCCAGCAGCCTTGATACAGGGTATTTAGATACGCAGTATTTT. The chain carries TRBV5-1 and TRBJ2-3, with D perhaps matching TRBD1 (6 bases). V was cut by 4 bases and J by 5 bases, with 17 bases left in between. CDR3 size: 15 residues. Germline CDR1 SGHRS, CDR2 YFSETQ.

V gene TRBV10-1 combines with J gene TRBJ2-2, with 7 nucleotides matching TRBD1. Germline trimming cut 6 bases from V and 5 bases from J; bases unmatched to any gene: 3. CDR1 and CDR2 from the germline V gene are WNHNN and SYGVQD (reference sequence). The CDR3 contains 13 residues. The CDR3 DNA reads as TGCGCCAGCAGCAAACAGGGGACCGGGGAGCTGTTTTTT. Amino acid sequence: CASSKQGTGELFF.

V is TRBV9 and J is TRBJ1-2; maybe TRBD1 (6 bases). V lost 1 base, J lost 3 bases, and 10 bases lay in between. CDR3 length equals 14 residues. CDR1 and CDR2 from the germline V gene are SGDLS and YYNGEE. The CDR3 loop is CASSVLAGDYGYTF. The CDR3 DNA sequence: TGTGCCAGCAGCGTATTAGCAGGGGACTATGGCTACACCTTC.

This chain links TRBV27 with TRBJ1-2, with 10 bases lining up with TRBD1. Per the germline V gene, CDR1 is MNHEY and CDR2 is SMNVEV (reference sequence). V lost 4 bases, J lost 7 bases, and 6 bases stayed unmatched. The CDR3 extends over 14 amino acids. The CDR3 DNA sequence: TGTGCCAGCAGTTCCGGACAGGGGGAAGTTGGCTACACCTTC. As protein: CASSSGQGEVGYTF.

This clone has a single count. The genes are TRBV5-6 and TRBJ2-2; D perhaps matches TRBD1 (5 bases). V dropped 1 base and J dropped 5 bases, with 15 bases sitting between them. The length of the CDR3 is 16 residues. Germline values: CDR1 SGHDT, CDR2 YYEEEE. The CDR3 region is CASSLPRAGKTGELFF. In DNA, the CDR3 is TGTGCCAGCAGCTTGCCCCGGGCAGGGAAGACCGGGGAGCTGTTTTTT.

The genes are TRBV6-5 and TRBJ2-1; 12 nucleotides match TRBD2. The CDR3 extends over 15 amino acids. Germline-derived CDR1 and CDR2 are MNHEY and SVGAGI. Germline trimming cut 8 bases from V and 3 bases from J; bases unmatched to any gene: 5. CDR3 sequence (DNA): TGTGCCAGCCGGAGGACTAGCGGGAACTACAATGAGCAGTTCTTC. Its translation: CASRRTSGNYNEQFF.

The CDR3 nucleotides are TGTGCCAGCAGCCCGACCGGGAGCTCCTACAATGAGCAGTTCTTC. This translates into CASSPTGSSYNEQFF. V usage is TRBV11-3 and J usage is TRBJ2-1; the D gene is possibly TRBD2 (6 bases). There are 15 residues in the CDR3. Trimming cost V 5 bases and J 0 bases, with 11 bases left between them. Germline V lookup: CDR1 SGHNT, CDR2 YENEEA.

The chain couples TRBV7-9 to TRBJ1-4, with TRBD1 matching 7 bases. The trim removed 5 bases at V and 7 bases at J, leaving 10 bases unmatched. Germline V CDR1 and CDR2: SEHNR, FQNEAQ (reference sequence). CDR3 length: 15 residues. CDR3 in DNA: TGTGCCAGCAGCAGGCGACAGGGCGAGGGTGAAAAACTGTTTTTT. As protein: CASSRRQGEGEKLFF. The complete variable domain, with remaining parts taken from reference TRBV7-9 and TRBJ1-4, reads DTGVSQNPRHKITKRGQNVTFRCDPISEHNRLYWYRQTLGQGPEFLTYFQNEAQLEKSRLLSDRFSAERPKGSFSTLEIQRTEQGDSAMYLCASSRRQGEGEKLFFGSGTQLSVL.

The chain is built from TRBV5-1 and TRBJ1-6; 9 nucleotides match TRBD1. Trimming cost V 4 bases and J 5 bases; bases outside gene matches: 4. The CDR3 is 15 amino acids. From germline, CDR1 is SGHRS and CDR2 YFSETQ. CDR3 DNA: TGCGCCAGCAGCCCCCGGACAGGGGATAATTCACCCCTCCACTTT. This encodes CASSPRTGDNSPLHF.

The rearrangement uses TRBV29-1 and TRBJ1-1; D unclear. Trimming left V 7 bases short and J 5 bases short, with 17 bases between. CDR3 length equals 13 residues. CDR1 is SQVTM and CDR2 is ANQGSEA in the germline V gene. CDR3 nucleotides: TGCAGCGGACGGTTGGGTTCCGGGACTGAAGCTTTCTTT. Translating it yields CSGRLGSGTEAFF.

The rearrangement joins TRBV2 to TRBJ1-6, with 8 bases that match TRBD1. Germline CDR1 reads SNHLY; CDR2 reads FYNNEI. The CDR3 has 15 amino acids. The V segment lost 9 bases and the J segment 6 bases; nucleotides outside the gene matches: 10. The DNA for the CDR3 is TGTGCCAGTGGGACAGGTTCGGGGGTTAATTCACCCCTCCACTTT. Encoded protein: CASGTGSGVNSPLHF.

The gene calls are TRBV6-5 and TRBJ1-1, with 7 bases fitting TRBD1. Germline CDR1 reads MNHEY; CDR2 reads SVGAGI. V was clipped by 6 bases and J by 1 base; unmatched bases: 5. The length of the CDR3 is 14 residues. CDR3 protein: CASSGTAGNTEAFF. CDR3 nucleotides: TGTGCCAGCAGCGGGACAGCAGGGAACACTGAAGCTTTCTTT.

The chain links TRBV5-4 to TRBJ1-4; D remains unclear. The V end was cut by 2 bases, the J end by 2 bases, with 10 bases between. This CDR3 is built from 15 residues. CDR1 SGHNT and CDR2 YYREEE come from the germline V gene (reference sequence). The CDR3 spells CASSFGASTNEKLFF. CDR3 bases: TGTGCCAGCAGCTTTGGAGCGTCCACTAATGAAAAACTGTTTTTT.

The V call is TRBV20-1, the J call TRBJ2-7, with 7 positions matching TRBD1. Germline lookup yields CDR1 DFQATT and CDR2 SNEGSKA (reference sequence). The V and J ends lost 3 bases and 3 bases, in that order; junction bases with no gene match: 17. The CDR3 spans 17 residues. CDR3 sequence: CSASPRLRDRGVYEQYF. CDR3 sequence (DNA): TGCAGTGCTAGTCCGCGCCTCCGGGACAGAGGAGTCTACGAGCAGTACTTC.

The chain links TRBV5-1 to TRBJ1-1; a weak D match, TRBD1 (6 bases). V was shortened by 0 bases and J by 4 bases, with 10 bases between the two germline ends. Germline assignment: CDR1 SGHRS and CDR2 YFSETQ. The CDR3 is 14 amino acids. The CDR3 reads CASSLAGRGTEAFF. As DNA, the CDR3 is TGCGCCAGCAGCTTGGCGGGCAGGGGCACTGAAGCTTTCTTT. The entire variable domain, with the rest obtained from reference TRBV5-1 and TRBJ1-1, is as follows: KAGVTQTPRYLIKTRGQQVTLSCSPISGHRSVSWYQQTPGQGLQFLFEYFSETQRNKGNFPGRFSGRQFSNSRSEMNVSTLELGDSALYLCASSLAGRGTEAFFGQGTRLTVV.

The rearrangement uses TRBV9 and TRBJ2-3; D possibly corresponds to TRBD2 (6 bases). In germline, CDR1 is SGDLS, CDR2 YYNGEE. V was cut by 7 bases and J by 1 base, with 16 bases left in between. The CDR3 runs 15 residues. The DNA of the CDR3 is TGTGCCAGCGGGTATTCGGGCGGGGGCACAGATACGCAGTATTTT. Its protein product is CASGYSGGGTDTQYF.

This clone appeared a single time. V gene TRBV24-1 combines with J gene TRBJ2-3, with D tentatively TRBD2 (6 bases). CDR1 KGHDR and CDR2 SFDVKD come from the germline V gene. The V gene lost 3 bases and the J gene lost 2 bases, with 14 bases spanning the gap. The CDR3 covers 16 residues. CDR3 protein: CATSDLGEALTDTQYF. The DNA for the CDR3 is TGTGCCACCAGTGATCTCGGGGAGGCCCTCACAGATACGCAGTATTTT.

The chain links TRBV7-9 to TRBJ1-1; possible D gene TRBD1, 6 bases. CDR3 length: 14 amino acids. CDR1 and CDR2 from the germline V gene are SEHNR and FQNEAQ (reference sequence). V lost 4 bases and J 7 bases, leaving 16 bases between the germline ends. The CDR3 reads CASSSGAPALEAFF. The DNA of the CDR3 is TGTGCCAGCAGCTCAGGGGCTCCCGCGCTTGAAGCTTTCTTT.

This clone was seen a single time. J is TRBJ1-6 and V is TRBV5-6, with 7 nucleotides matching TRBD1. The CDR3 length is 14 residues. The germline V gene encodes CDR1 SGHDT and CDR2 YYEEEE. Trimming took 4 bases from V and 9 from J; bases not matched to a gene: 7. The CDR3 reads CASSQTGLGSPLHF. CDR3 DNA sequence: TGTGCCAGCAGCCAGACAGGGTTGGGTTCACCCCTCCACTTT.

The CDR3 loop reads CASSEAGSYGYTF. Written as DNA, the CDR3 is TGTGCCAGCAGTGAAGCAGGGAGCTATGGCTACACCTTC. The rearrangement joins TRBV6-1 to TRBJ1-2; D is ambiguous. V lost 0 bases, J lost 4 bases, and 6 bases lay in between. This CDR3 is 13 amino acids long. Germline CDR1 MNHNS, CDR2 SASEGT.

V is TRBV11-3 and J is TRBJ2-1; 7 bases fit TRBD2. Germline-derived CDR1 and CDR2 are SGHNT and YENEEA. The length of the CDR3 is 16 residues. Trimming removed 1 base from V and 8 bases from J; junction bases left unmatched: 11. The CDR3 DNA reads as TGTGCCAGCAGCTTAGTAACGTTTGGTCGGGAGGATGAGCAGTTCTTC. Protein sequence: CASSLVTFGREDEQFF.